This T cell receptor beta chain came from a study of regulatory T cells in long-lasting Graves disease. Time point here: newly diagnosed GD, antithyroid drugs for less than 3 months. Isolated PBMC RNA provided the starting material for the TCR library. V dropped 5 bases and J dropped 9; count of bases not matched to a gene: 13. The length of the CDR3 is 16 residues. The authors built TCR beta libraries using iRepertoire HTBI primers and Arm-PCR of CDR3 regions. TCRdb independently ran MiXCR on the multiplex PCR reads; one entry per CDR3 protein. The data show some 500,000 distinct CDR3 sequences, around 15% seen once. This clonotype was seen repeatedly, ten times or more. The same data also contributed to another study, on T cells in Graves' hyperthyroidism and ophthalmopathy. That source reports: The hyperthyroidism patients had all been newly diagnosed, and their disease duration was under 2 months. Their ages ranged from 18 to 65 years. Blood held most thyroid clonotypes expanded above 0.001 frequency.

The sequencing here drew on peripheral blood mononuclear cells (PBMCs), taken at new diagnosis, from a patient treated with antithyroid drugs. This clonotype was obtained from a woman aged 40-65 years with Graves disease. The chain has TRBV12-3 or TRBV12-4 and TRBJ2-3; 11 bases are a match to TRBD2. The CDR3 sequence is CASSPLSSGGGATQYF. In DNA, the CDR3 is TGTGCCAGCAGTCCGTTGAGTAGCGGGGGGGGCGCGACGCAGTATTTT.